The 5 T cell receptor beta chains given below trace back to one sample, sequenced in a study of regulatory T cells in long-lasting Graves disease. iRepertoire HTBI primers and Arm-PCR of CDR3 regions built TCR beta libraries. TCRdb re-called the multiplex PCR reads with MiXCR, one entry per CDR3 protein. The sample gives 550,000 to 650,000 distinct CDR3 sequences, around 15% of which show up once; more than 10% is in the top ten. Time point noted: newly diagnosed GD, antithyroid drugs for less than 3 months. The TCR library was made from RNA extracted from PBMCs. These same records also appear under a second study, on T cells in Graves' hyperthyroidism and ophthalmopathy.

The sequencing here drew on peripheral blood mononuclear cells (PBMCs), taken at new diagnosis, from a patient treated with antithyroid drugs. The receptors stem from a man younger than 30 with Graves disease.

V gene TRBV5-1 combines with J gene TRBJ1-6; 10 nucleotides align to TRBD1. CDR1 SGHRS and CDR2 YFSETQ come from the germline V gene. Trimming cost V 0 bases and J 7 bases; bases outside gene matches: 1. The CDR3 has 15 residues. The CDR3 DNA reads as TGCGCCAGCAGCTTGGTGACAGGGGGCAATTCACCCCTCCACTTT. Translation gives CASSLVTGGNSPLHF.

This chain joins TRBV20-1 and TRBJ2-7; D might be TRBD2 (6 bases). The CDR3 is 13 residues long. V dropped 4 bases and J dropped 6 bases, with 16 bases sitting between them. Germline values: CDR1 DFQATT, CDR2 SNEGSKA (reference sequence). The CDR3 nucleotides read TGCAGTGCTATCCGGGACTTCCGCCGCGAGCAGTACTTC. Translating it yields CSAIRDFRREQYF.

This clonotype was counted ten times or more. The CDR3 protein is CSARGSGQGLAVYNEQFF. The CDR3 region has the DNA TGCAGTGCTAGAGGATCGGGACAGGGACTAGCGGTTTACAATGAGCAGTTCTTC. V usage is TRBV20-1 and J usage is TRBJ2-1; 11 nucleotides line up with TRBD2. Per germline, CDR1 DFQATT and CDR2 SNEGSKA (reference sequence). The CDR3 runs 18 residues. V shed 1 base and J 4 bases; nucleotides not matched to a gene: 12.

This clonotype was counted ten times or more. The CDR3 coding sequence is TGTGCCAGCAGCTTACGGGGCCTCCCGAACACTGAAGCTTTCTTT. This gives the protein CASSLRGLPNTEAFF. The J gene is TRBJ1-1, the V gene TRBV11-2; D is possibly TRBD1 (5 bases). The CDR3 is made up of 15 amino acids. V was shortened by 2 bases and J by 1 base, with 11 bases between the two germline ends. Germline V gene lookup returns CDR1 SGHAT and CDR2 FQNNGV.

This clonotype was detected many times. The chain uses TRBV19 and TRBJ2-4; perhaps TRBD2 as D (6 bases). Germline V gives CDR1 LNHDA, CDR2 SQIVND (reference sequence). Trimming took off 8 bases at V and 7 bases at J, with 15 bases between the two ends. This CDR3 spans 13 amino acids. CDR3 coding DNA: TGTGCCAGTGCCCAAGGCCGGGGGAACATTCAGTACTTC. Its protein is CASAQGRGNIQYF.